The source of this T cell receptor (beta chain) is a study of cytomegalovirus exposure and HLA in healthy donors (dated 2017 in TCRdb). Looking at the study overall: An earlier analysis of under 600 of the donors reported about 290 Gb of sequence data and around 120 million unique TCR beta sequences from 190 million or so T cells. To decide whether each TCR beta V gene segment behaved as functional or pseudogenic, an earlier analysis of 587 of the donors relied on high-throughput TCR beta sequencing. Typing coverage varied by locus: roughly 629-630 donors for A, B, C, DRB1 and DQB1; roughly 560 for DQA1; over 600 for DPA1; approximately 490 for DPB1. The genetic ancestry cluster associated with self-reported Caucasian donors included approximately 85% of the roughly 390 genotyped donors. All discovery cohort repertoires had been generated on a single sequencing platform. In addition to the first cohort of hundreds of subjects, a separate validation cohort of 130 or so different subjects was used. Alongside the repertoire data, information on donor age, sex, ethnicity and CMV serostatus was compiled. Among some 400 genotyped donors of the cohort, an average of around 240,000 unique TCR beta nucleotide sequences were sequenced per donor, approximately 20% of them non-productive. Using immunosequencing, the study profiled T cell repertoires from 500 to 800 subjects and related those repertoires to cytomegalovirus serostatus. To predict cytomegalovirus infection status, the study brought together high-throughput TCR immunosequencing, statistical association of individual TCRs with disease status, and machine learning. Both class I and class II loci were covered by HLA typing, at four-digit resolution. A later analysis re-examined previously published TCR beta repertoires from several hundred donors and added high-resolution HLA genotyping to investigate patterns of TCR occurrence. Four or five DR-DQ haplotypes were treated as single units for association and clustering because of strong linkage in the cohort. The aim of the study was to test whether cataloging public T cell receptors could identify signatures of past pathogen exposure. Approximately 300 gigabases of sequencing data and tens of millions of unique TCR sequences made up an early release that covered some 640 HLA-typed donors. Rather than using new phenotypic data, the later analysis identified candidate immune exposures from TCR beta sequences and from how often those sequences occurred across donors. In a later genetic analysis, genome-wide SNP genotypes for 398 of the 666 donors were used, and that subset was treated as a discovery cohort. Study-wide conclusions, independent of this receptor: In a later genetic analysis, a missense DCLRE1C variant was associated with V-gene and J-gene trimming of TCR beta chains, and the association was replicated in an independent cohort. According to the authors, the approach could potentially be generalized to other disease states and immunological phenotypes. The classifier was reported to diagnose cytomegalovirus status with high specificity and sensitivity in both the original and validation cohorts. In an earlier analysis of around 600 of the donors, most TCR beta V segments were observed in productive rearrangements about 87% or about 30% of the time, broadly matching IMGT annotations. In a later analysis, HLA-associated TCR beta chains were found to be more clonally expanded and to have lower generation probabilities than equally common non-associated chains. Specific HLA alleles were associated with 15,000 to 20,000 TCR beta sequences at a false discovery rate of 0.05 in a later analysis. When HLA alleles, especially DR and DQ, strongly co-occurred, attributing TCR associations to individual alleles was difficult. Most CMV-associated TCR beta chains appeared to be HLA-restricted in a later analysis, and the HLA associations seemed to be driven largely by CMV exposure. Linkage disequilibrium might explain the correlated functional status among segregating V segments, but an unknown experimental factor could not be excluded. A group of highly shared sequence variants was considered likely to be a technical artifact of the sequencing pipeline. The presence/absence analyses assumed that sequencing depth was roughly uniform across donors, and that assumption may not be true. Some IMGT-functional V segments, including TRBV6-2 and TRBV6-3, could not be told apart with the 87-base-pair reads, so those segments were excluded. According to a later analysis, parvovirus B19, influenza, CMV and Epstein-Barr virus appeared linked to several top co-occurrence clusters. A few of the identified cytomegalovirus-associated TCR beta chains were confirmed in vitro to be specific for cytomegalovirus antigens. A further reported finding was that TCR beta sequences accurately predicted the HLA-A and HLA-B alleles for most subjects in the first cohort. According to a later genetic analysis, donors in an Asian-associated ancestry cluster had fewer N-insertions in productive TCRs than the approximately 700-donor mean. According to a later analysis, TCR association rates differed among HLA loci, with DRB1 alleles showing the most associated TCRs and HLA-C alleles showing the fewest. Because some donors lacked HLA typing at each locus, the association tests relied only on the typed subset. A total of roughly 160 TCR beta chains were listed by the study as associated with cytomegalovirus. CMV serostatus was the only immune exposure information available for the cohort. This cohort had only TCR beta chains sequenced, and the lack of alpha or paired-chain data limited which features could be detected. While some public TCRs were present in many individuals, most TCR sequences turned up only very rarely across donors. Because counts were too low, more than 15 rarely observed V segments, including chromosome 9 orphons, were left out of the earlier analysis of approximately 580 of the donors.

This clone appeared once. Its antigen specificity is not known. No much larger clone is present one base from it, and per-base qualities are unavailable. Between the V and J ends, shortened by 7 bases and 3 bases respectively, the junction contains 19 bases. As encoded in the germline V gene, CDR1 is SGHRS while CDR2 is YFSETQ. Spanning cysteine to phenylalanine, the CDR3 consists of 15 amino acids. CDR3 DNA is the only sequence kept; it has 45 bases, read in frame from the first base. The cohort was made up of around 720 healthy bone marrow donors. All cohort members were sampled while nominally healthy, although unrecorded immune exposures were likely present. The donor tested CMV seropositive and was one of the 289 seropositive cohort members. A peripheral blood sample was provided by each donor, and peripheral blood mononuclear cells were used for TCR beta sequencing. The Qiagen DNeasy Blood Extraction Kit was used to extract genomic DNA from the blood cell samples.

Libraries were built with the immunoSEQ multiplex PCR assay. For the multiplex PCR, a mixture combining 60 forward primers for TCR Vbeta segments and 13 reverse primers for TCR Jbeta segments was used. The CDR3 region of rearranged TCR beta genes was amplified from genomic DNA by a multiplex PCR assay. On the Illumina HiSeq System, the amplified TCR beta libraries were sequenced as 87-base-pair reads. In the original analysis: A later analysis tallied around 80 million unique TCR beta chains across the 666 repertoires, and 10 million to 11 million of those chains were shared by two or more donors. Raw reads were error-corrected and collapsed into unique sequences by a nearest-neighbor algorithm in which closely related sequences were merged to remove PCR and sequencing errors. Alignment of CDR3 sequences to IMGT reference sequences was used to assign V, D and J gene segments. For a sequence to be retained, a match of at least six nucleotides was required to both a V gene segment and a J gene segment. A rearrangement was called productive if the CDR3 had no stop codons and remained in frame with V and J, and every other rearrangement was called non-productive. CDR3 was defined by IMGT convention, running from the second conserved V-encoded cysteine to the conserved J-encoded phenylalanine. In an earlier analysis of around 640 of the donors, sequences lacking an unambiguous match to a single V gene segment were excluded. An earlier analysis of fewer than 750 of the donors called V segments functional above 56.7% productive rearrangements and segregating when the between-donor standard deviation exceeded 5%. A statistical classification framework was built for diagnosing cytomegalovirus status from the catalog of TCR beta chain sequences. V and J gene assignment, in a later analysis, came from comparing TCR nucleotide sequences with IMGT/GENE-DB human TR gene sequences. A later analysis assigned CDR3 sequences and most-parsimonious VDJ recombination scenarios with the TCRdist pipeline. In a later analysis, each TCR beta chain was defined by its CDR3 amino acid sequence together with its V-gene family, and reads without a unique V-gene family were excluded. As a way to deal with suspected cross-contamination and a sequencing artifact, a later analysis dropped nearly 600 nucleotide sequences that were highly shared and had low generation probability. A later analysis calculated a clonal expansion index for each public chain from normalized within-repertoire ranks of inferred template counts. In a later analysis, generation probabilities were computed using a VDJ recombination model fitted to out-of-frame rearrangements, and the results were checked against IGoR. In a later analysis, TCR-TCR, TCR-HLA and TCR-CMV co-occurrence was scored with hypergeometric tests, and a repertoire-size bias correction was applied to TCR pairs. False discovery rates were estimated in a later analysis by permuting HLA or CMV assignments 20 times. In a later analysis, co-occurring TCRs were grouped using DBSCAN, and TCRdist sequence similarity was added for clustering within HLA-allele-positive subsets. Repertoires with fewer than 30,000 or more than 120,000 public chains were left out of co-occurrence clustering, as were a few repertoires with anomalous nucleotide sharing. Imported from immuneACCESS, the table was reduced by TCRdb to in-frame sequences with V and J called. These copies leave out some clones; in studies compared against another copy, an unresolved V gene accounts for under half, and the cause of the remainder is not known. V, J and clone size are taken as reported in that table, and D and trimming were inferred from the DNA itself. The sample records under 95,000 clones, 70% to 80% of which are singletons. Roughly 14% of the sample belongs to the ten largest clones.

The sequenced sample was PBMCs. The receptor's source is a woman between 40 and 55 years old in good health and CMV-seropositive. This chain joins TRBV5-1 to TRBJ1-1; tentative D gene TRBD1, with 5 bases matching. The base sequence is TGCGCCAGCGCAACGTACTCAACGGGGGACACTGAAGCTTTCTTT. Its translation is CASATYSTGDTEAFF.